A selection of T cell receptor beta chains follows, all from one sample in a study of long-term antiretroviral therapy in people with HIV. The method was immunoSEQ multiplex PCR; TCRdb's version includes in-frame clones alone and lacks a portion of them. Counted here are approximately 20,000 clones, around 81% occurring once; the ten biggest clones make up 12%. Sequencing was performed on unsorted PBMCs, taken 1.6 years after starting antiretroviral therapy. The receptors derive from a man aged 35 to 55 with HIV. Both conserved end residues are part of each CDR3. Each record gives: V gene, CDR3 protein.

TRBV9 CASSPGVAKNIQYF
TRBV30 CAWSGFLGQNTGELFF
TRBV2 CASSEAHGYGYTF
TRBV4-1 CASSQEGQINTGELFF
TRBV9 CASSPAGVSYNEQFF
TRBV4-1 CASSQDPWGPNNEQFF
TRBV5-1 CASSLQGSAYEQYF
TRBV5-1 CASSLGQGARTEAFF
TRBV4-1 CASSQDGTASSYNEQFF
TRBV30 CASGVFPTLDTEAFF
TRBV18 CASSWTRENYGYTF